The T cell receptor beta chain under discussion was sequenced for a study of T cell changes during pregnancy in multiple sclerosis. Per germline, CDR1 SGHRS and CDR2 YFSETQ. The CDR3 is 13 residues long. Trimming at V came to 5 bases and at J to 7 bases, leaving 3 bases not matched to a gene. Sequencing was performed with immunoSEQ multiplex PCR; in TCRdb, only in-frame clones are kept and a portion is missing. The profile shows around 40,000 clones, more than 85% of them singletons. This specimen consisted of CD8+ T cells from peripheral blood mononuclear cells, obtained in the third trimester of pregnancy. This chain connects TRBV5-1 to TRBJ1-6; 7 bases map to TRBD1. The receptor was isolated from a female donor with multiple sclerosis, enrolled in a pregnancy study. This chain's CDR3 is CASRGTENSPLHF. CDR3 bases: TGCGCCAGCAGGGGGACAGAGAATTCACCCCTCCACTTT.